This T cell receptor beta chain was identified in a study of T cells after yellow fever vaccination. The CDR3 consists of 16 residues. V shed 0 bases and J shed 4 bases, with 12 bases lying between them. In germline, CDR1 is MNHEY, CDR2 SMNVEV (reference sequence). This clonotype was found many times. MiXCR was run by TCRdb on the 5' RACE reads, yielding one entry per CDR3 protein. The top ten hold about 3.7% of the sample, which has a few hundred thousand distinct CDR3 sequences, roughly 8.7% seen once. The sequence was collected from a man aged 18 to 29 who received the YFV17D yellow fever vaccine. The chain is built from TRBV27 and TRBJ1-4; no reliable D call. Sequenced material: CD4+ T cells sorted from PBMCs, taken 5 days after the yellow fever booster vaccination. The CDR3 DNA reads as TGTGCCAGCAGTTTATCACCAGCACAGATTAATGAAAAACTGTTTTTT. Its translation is CASSLSPAQINEKLFF.